Below, 14 T cell receptor beta chains from the same sample are listed, as sequenced in a study of CD8 T cells in Susac syndrome. Reverse transcription of 0.5 to 1 ug RNA was performed with random hexamers. TCRdb re-analysed the immunoSEQ multiplex PCR reads in MiXCR, keeping a single row per CDR3 protein. The data contain some 150,000 distinct CDR3 sequences, roughly 95% of them singletons. The source material was CD4+ T cells from PBMCs. These receptors came from a human donor with Susac syndrome.

This clonotype was recorded once. This rearrangement joins TRBV4-2 to TRBJ2-5; TRBD2 matches at 15 bases. V dropped 4 bases and J dropped 5; count of bases not matched to a gene: 11. The CDR3 is made up of 18 amino acids. CDR1 is LGHNA and CDR2 is YNFKEQ in the germline V gene. CDR3 sequence reads: CASSRGVQGLAGGETQYF. In nucleotides, the CDR3 is TGTGCCAGCAGCCGCGGCGTCCAGGGACTAGCGGGGGGCGAGACCCAGTACTTC.

This clonotype was picked up one time. The V call is TRBV27, the J call TRBJ1-2; 9 nucleotides agree with TRBD1. Germline V CDR1 and CDR2: MNHEY, SMNVEV (reference sequence). CDR3 length: 13 residues. J was trimmed by 4 bases and V by 6 bases; bases with no gene match: 3. CDR3 sequence reads: CASRTGGGYGYTF. The CDR3 DNA is TGTGCCAGCAGGACAGGGGGTGGCTATGGCTACACCTTC.

The chain links TRBV12-3 or TRBV12-4 to TRBJ2-5, with unresolved D. This CDR3 is built from 14 residues. Between the trimmed V and J ends, which lost 7 bases and 2 bases, there was a span of 14 bases. In DNA form, the CDR3 reads TGTGCCAGCACCCTCCGCCGGAGACAAGAGACCCAGTACTTC. Translation gives CASTLRRRQETQYF.

The chain has TRBV5-4 and TRBJ2-1; perhaps TRBD2 as D (5 bases). Trimming took 4 bases from V and 3 from J, leaving 11 bases between them. The CDR3 runs to 14 residues. The germline gives CDR1 SGHNT, CDR2 YYREEE (reference sequence). The CDR3 reads CASSPRRDYNEQFF. The DNA of the CDR3 is TGTGCCAGCAGCCCCCGACGGGACTACAATGAGCAGTTCTTC. Full variable domain (remainder filled in from reference TRBV5-4 and TRBJ2-1): ETGVTQSPTHLIKTRGQQVTLRCSSQSGHNTVSWYQQALGQGPQFIFQYYREEENGRGNFPPRFSGLQFPNYSSELNVNALELDDSALYLCASSPRRDYNEQFFGPGTRLTVL.

The rearrangement uses TRBV7-2 and TRBJ2-7; weak D call: TRBD1 (5 bases). This CDR3 contains 14 residues. V was pared by 1 base and J by 3 bases, with 10 bases between. The V gene's germline CDR1 is SGHTA and CDR2 FQGNSA. The CDR3 nucleotides are TGTGCCAGCAGCTTAGACAGGTGGGACTACGAGCAGTACTTC. It specifies CASSLDRWDYEQYF. Supplemented by reference TRBV7-2 and TRBJ2-7, the full variable domain reads GAGVSQSPSNKVTEKGKDVELRCDPISGHTALYWYRQSLGQGLEFLIYFQGNSAPDKSGLPSDRFSAERTGGSVSTLTIQRTQQEDSAVYLCASSLDRWDYEQYFGPGTRLTVT.

This chain links TRBV5-1 with TRBJ2-5; 9 bases agree with TRBD2. Germline V gives CDR1 SGHRS, CDR2 YFSETQ. The CDR3 has 15 amino acids. Unmatched junction bases numbered 9, after V lost 4 bases and J lost 5 bases. CDR3 in DNA: TGCGCCAGCAGCCCCCGGCGGGGGGGCTTGGAGACCCAGTACTTC. Its protein is CASSPRRGGLETQYF.

In its sample, this clonotype was seen a few times. The chain couples TRBV27 to TRBJ1-1; D not resolved. Germline V gene data show CDR1 as MNHEY and CDR2 as SMNVEV (reference sequence). The CDR3 consists of 13 residues. The V gene lost 5 bases and the J gene lost 0 bases, with 7 bases spanning the gap. CDR3 residues: CASSPGMNTEAFF. The DNA of the CDR3 is TGTGCCAGCAGTCCAGGAATGAACACTGAAGCTTTCTTT.

This clonotype was seen a single time. The chain carries TRBV7-2 and TRBJ1-2; D not certain. Germline V gene lookup returns CDR1 SGHTA and CDR2 FQGNSA. Trimming left V 0 bases short and J 5 bases short, with 7 bases between. This CDR3 region has 13 residues. Here the CDR3 DNA reads TGTGCCAGCAGCTTAGCCCCTGTGTATGGCTACACCTTC. Amino acid sequence: CASSLAPVYGYTF.

The V call is TRBV9, the J call TRBJ2-3, with D possibly being TRBD1 (5 bases). The CDR3 contains 14 residues. Trimming took 2 bases from V and 4 from J, leaving 11 bases between them. The germline V gene has CDR1 SGDLS and CDR2 YYNGEE. The CDR3 protein is CASSVGQGADTQYF. The CDR3 DNA reads TGTGCCAGCAGCGTTGGTCAGGGCGCAGATACGCAGTATTTT.

Only one count was recorded for this clonotype. This rearrangement joins TRBV7-3 to TRBJ1-2; TRBD1 matches at 10 bases. CDR1 is SGHTA, CDR2 FQGTGA, per germline. This CDR3 contains 13 residues. V dropped 2 bases and J dropped 8; count of bases not matched to a gene: 2. The CDR3 DNA is TGTGCCAGCAGCTTAGACAGGGGGCGCGGCTACACCTTC. It specifies CASSLDRGRGYTF.

The V gene is TRBV20-1, the J gene TRBJ1-2; TRBD1 matches 7 bases. Germline V gene sequence: CDR1 DFQATT, CDR2 SNEGSKA (reference sequence). Trimming cost V 0 bases and J 2 bases; bases outside gene matches: 0. The CDR3 runs 13 residues. In DNA form, the CDR3 reads TGCAGTGCTAGAGAACAGGGGAACTATGGCTACACCTTC. It codes for CSAREQGNYGYTF.

The chain has TRBV12-3 or TRBV12-4 and TRBJ1-2; 7 bases agree with TRBD1. V was pared by 5 bases and J by 2 bases, with 5 bases of the junction left unmatched. This CDR3 is built from 14 residues. The CDR3 nucleotides read TGTGCCAGCAGTATCACAGGGGAAAACTATGGCTACACCTTC. This encodes CASSITGENYGYTF.

The V call is TRBV29-1, the J call TRBJ2-5; a weak D match, TRBD2 (7 bases). V was shortened by 0 bases and J by 2 bases, with 16 bases between the two germline ends. The germline V gene has CDR1 SQVTM and CDR2 ANQGSEA. The CDR3 extends over 16 amino acids. This CDR3 is CSVEDSLGGLQETQYF. In nucleotides, the CDR3 is TGCAGCGTTGAAGATAGTTTGGGGGGGCTACAAGAGACCCAGTACTTC.

The chain joins TRBV13 to TRBJ2-1, with 7 bases aligning to TRBD1. The CDR3 consists of 14 residues. V lost 4 bases and J lost 5; bases outside the gene matches: 5. Germline V gene lookup returns CDR1 PRHDT and CDR2 FYEKMQ (reference sequence). The CDR3 bases are TGTGCCAGCAGCTCCCGGGACAGAAACAATGAGCAGTTCTTC. Translated: CASSSRDRNNEQFF.